This TCR beta chain came from a study of human T cells and chemical hapten exposure. MiXCR, applied by TCRdb to the RACE reads, yields one record per CDR3 protein. The sample lists 180,000 or so distinct CDR3 sequences, about 25% occurring once. Time point in this sample: patch test 3, about 24 weeks after DPC sensitization. Treatment indicated: therapeutic diphenylcyclopropenone sensitization with weekly scalp DPC. This CDR3 contains 15 residues. V lost 5 bases and J 5 bases, leaving 16 bases between the germline ends. Germline V gene sequence: CDR1 LGHNA, CDR2 YSLEER. This clonotype was seen only a few times.

This specimen consisted of whole blood, obtained in connection with sensitization to the hapten diphenylcyclopropenone (DPC). The chain recombines TRBV4-3 with TRBJ2-1, with D maybe TRBD1 (6 bases). The clonotype was recovered from a woman between 40 and 55 years old with alopecia areata. Some clones in this sample may be carry-over from other donors' samples. In nucleotides, the CDR3 is TGCGCCAGCAGCTCCCACTGGACAGTTAACAATGAGCAGTTCTTC. This encodes CASSSHWTVNNEQFF.